A selection of T cell receptor beta chains follows, all from one sample in a study of cytomegalovirus exposure and HLA in healthy donors. Clones were read by immunoSEQ multiplex PCR, and TCRdb kept only the in-frame ones, dropping some. The data hold about 180,000 clones, with 70% to 80% observed a single time. Sequencing was performed on PBMCs. Receptor source: a woman aged 55-70 years in good health and CMV-seropositive. Both conserved end residues are part of each CDR3. D genes are given only for firm matches. Not all rows give a size; the values are once, few, many and, for expanded clones, a class.

TRBJ2-7 TRBV2 . . CASQTPIYEQYF TGTGCCAGCCAGACACCAATCTACGAGCAGTACTTC
TRBJ2-2 TRBV5-1 . . CASSSGTGELFF TGCGCCAGCAGTTCGGGCACCGGGGAGCTGTTTTTT
TRBJ2-1 TRBV7-9 . . CASTRISDSYNEQFF TGTGCCAGCACCCGAATTAGCGACTCCTACAATGAGCAGTTCTTC
TRBJ2-7 TRBV4-2 . many CASSPSAGNSYEQYF TGTGCCAGCAGCCCCTCGGCAGGGAACTCCTACGAGCAGTACTTC
TRBJ2-6 TRBV9 TRBD2 . CASSVGGRVDSGANVLTF TGTGCCAGCAGCGTAGGGGGGAGGGTCGACTCTGGGGCCAACGTCCTGACTTTC
TRBJ1-5 TRBV19 TRBD1 . CASSADRGNNQPQHF TGTGCCAGTAGTGCCGACAGGGGAAACAATCAGCCCCAGCATTTT
TRBJ2-5 TRBV9 TRBD2 . CASSAGLAGGFEETQYF TGTGCCAGCAGCGCGGGACTAGCGGGAGGGTTTGAAGAGACCCAGTACTTC
TRBJ2-1 TRBV6-5 TRBD1 . CASSYLQGSEQFF TGTGCCAGCAGTTATTTACAGGGGAGTGAGCAGTTCTTC
TRBJ2-5 TRBV18 . few CASSLNRVQETQYF TGTGCCAGCTCGCTAAACAGGGTACAAGAGACCCAGTACTTC
TRBJ2-1 TRBV6-4 TRBD2 . CASSDSKRGAYNEQFF TGTGCCAGCAGTGACTCAAAGCGGGGGGCTTACAATGAGCAGTTCTTC
TRBJ2-7 TRBV19 . . CASSIGPRAPYEQYF TGTGCCAGTAGTATAGGACCCAGGGCCCCCTACGAGCAGTACTTC
TRBJ2-2 TRBV30 TRBD1 . CAWSPGTGGFTGELFF TGTGCCTGGAGTCCAGGGACAGGGGGTTTCACCGGGGAGCTGTTTTTT
TRBJ2-3 TRBV5-1 . . CASSLPGSTDTQYF TGCGCCAGCAGCTTGCCGGGTAGCACAGATACGCAGTATTTT
TRBJ2-1 TRBV11-3 . . CASSFRAGAYNEQFF TGTGCCAGCAGCTTTCGGGCAGGGGCCTACAATGAGCAGTTCTTC
TRBJ2-7 TRBV9 TRBD2 . CASSVGPSGGPGEQYF TGTGCCAGCAGCGTAGGTCCTAGCGGGGGGCCTGGCGAGCAGTACTTC
TRBJ1-4 TRBV28 TRBD1 . CASSTGTGFEKLFF TGTGCCAGCAGTACCGGGACAGGCTTTGAAAAACTGTTTTTT
TRBJ2-1 TRBV5-4 . . CASSLFPDEQFF TGTGCCAGCAGCTTGTTCCCGGATGAGCAGTTCTTC
TRBJ1-2 TRBV28 . . CASIGRNYGYTF TGTGCCAGCATTGGCCGTAACTATGGCTACACCTTC
TRBJ1-2 TRBV30 . . CAWSPEGYGYTF TGTGCCTGGAGTCCGGAGGGCTATGGCTACACCTTC
TRBJ2-2 TRBV4-2 TRBD2 . CASSQDPQAGAGTGELFF TGTGCCAGCAGCCAAGATCCCCAAGCGGGAGCAGGAACCGGGGAGCTGTTTTTT
TRBJ1-1 TRBV5-4 . . CASSLRTGTEAFF TGTGCCAGCAGCTTGAGGACTGGGACTGAAGCTTTCTTT
TRBJ2-1 TRBV9 TRBD2 . CASSVGILAGLNEQFF TGTGCCAGCAGCGTAGGTATCCTAGCGGGTTTGAATGAGCAGTTCTTC
TRBJ1-5 TRBV6-5 TRBD1 . CASSANRGHQPQHF TGTGCCAGCAGCGCGAACAGGGGGCATCAGCCCCAGCATTTT
TRBJ2-7 TRBV19 TRBD1 . CASSIRRQGPYEQYF TGTGCCAGTAGTATCAGGCGACAGGGACCCTACGAGCAGTACTTC
TRBJ2-1 TRBV9 TRBD2 . CASSAGLAVNNEQFF TGTGCCAGCAGCGCGGGACTAGCGGTTAACAATGAGCAGTTCTTC
TRBJ2-7 TRBV6-1 TRBD2 once CASSENLAGGKYEQYF TGTGCCAGCAGTGAAAACCTAGCGGGAGGAAAGTACGAGCAGTACTTC
TRBJ2-2 TRBV6-5 . . CASSYGRGFTGELFF TGTGCCAGCAGTTACGGAAGGGGATTCACCGGGGAGCTGTTTTTT
TRBJ2-3 TRBV29-1 . . CSVASILSTDTQYF TGCAGCGTTGCATCAATACTTAGCACAGATACGCAGTATTTT
TRBJ1-2 TRBV5-1 . . CASSLTGGGYGYTF TGCGCCAGCAGCCTGACCGGGGGAGGCTATGGCTACACCTTC
TRBJ1-6 TRBV6-5 TRBD1 . CASSYSWDRGSPLHF TGTGCCAGCAGTTACTCGTGGGACAGGGGTTCACCCCTCCACTTT
TRBJ1-6 TRBV6-5 . . CASRYGTSRDSPLHF TGTGCCAGCAGATACGGGACATCGAGGGATTCACCCCTCCACTTT
TRBJ1-5 TRBV6-5 . . CASSLAGGPGGQPQHF TGTGCCAGCAGTTTAGCGGGAGGTCCGGGGGGTCAGCCCCAGCATTTT
TRBJ2-2 TRBV9 . . CASSWGQANTGELFF TGTGCCAGCAGCTGGGGGCAAGCGAACACCGGGGAGCTGTTTTTT
TRBJ2-3 TRBV9 . . CASSVVWQGPTDTQYF TGTGCCAGCAGCGTAGTATGGCAGGGGCCCACAGATACGCAGTATTTT
TRBJ1-4 TRBV7-9 . . CASSLQINEKLFF TGTGCCAGCAGCTTACAGATTAATGAAAAACTGTTTTTT
TRBJ1-1 TRBV28 TRBD1 . CASNTARGYTEAFF TGTGCCAGCAATACCGCCAGGGGGTACACTGAAGCTTTCTTT
TRBJ1-2 TRBV28 TRBD1 . CASSPHRGRYGYTF TGTGCCAGCAGTCCCCACAGGGGCCGCTATGGCTACACCTTC
TRBJ1-3 TRBV7-2 TRBD1 once CASSNPAGTGTTIYF TGTGCCAGCAGCAACCCCGCCGGGACAGGCACCACCATATATTTT
TRBJ1-1 TRBV7-2 TRBD1 . CASSFSSTGQGTEAFF TGTGCCAGCAGCTTCTCCTCGACAGGGCAGGGCACTGAAGCTTTCTTT
TRBJ2-7 TRBV28 . . CASSSFQGLTYEQYF TGTGCCAGCAGTTCTTTCCAGGGCCTTACCTACGAGCAGTACTTC
TRBJ1-5 TRBV28 TRBD1 . CASSLGQADQPQHF TGTGCCAGCAGTTTGGGACAGGCGGATCAGCCCCAGCATTTT
TRBJ2-2 TRBV27 TRBD2 . CASIRRGRASNTGELFF TGTGCCAGCATTCGGCGCGGGAGGGCATCGAACACCGGGGAGCTGTTTTTT
TRBJ2-6 TRBV28 . . CASRTGSSGANVLTF TGTGCCAGCAGAACAGGGAGTAGTGGGGCCAACGTCCTGACTTTC
TRBJ1-2 TRBV5-1 . few CASSFSTANYGYTF TGCGCCAGCAGCTTCTCAACAGCTAACTATGGCTACACCTTC
TRBJ2-1 TRBV28 TRBD2 . CASSLIVAGGYNEQFF TGTGCCAGCAGTCTCATCGTGGCGGGAGGATACAATGAGCAGTTCTTC
TRBJ2-7 TRBV7-6 TRBD2 . CASSGPGASGSSYEQYF TGTGCCAGCAGCGGTCCCGGGGCTAGCGGGAGCTCCTACGAGCAGTACTTC
TRBJ2-7 TRBV5-6 . . CASSLFPTYEQYF TGTGCCAGCAGCTTGTTCCCCACCTACGAGCAGTACTTC
TRBJ2-3 TRBV11-2 TRBD1 . CASSTGQGDTQYF TGTGCCAGCAGCACGGGACAGGGGGATACGCAGTATTTT
TRBJ2-7 TRBV7-8 TRBD2 . CASSPRRSLAVSYEQYF TGTGCCAGCAGCCCACGTCGGTCCCTAGCGGTGTCCTACGAGCAGTACTTC
TRBJ2-5 TRBV5-4 TRBD1 few CASSLAGGAGETQYF TGTGCCAGCAGCCTAGCAGGGGGCGCGGGGGAGACCCAGTACTTC
TRBJ1-4 TRBV9 . once CASSPRLGAATNEKLFF TGTGCCAGCAGTCCCCGCCTGGGGGCAGCAACTAATGAAAAACTGTTTTTT
TRBJ2-7 TRBV12-5 TRBD1 . CASGLCPSRDREGCEQYF TGTGCTAGTGGTTTGTGCCCCAGCCGGGACAGGGAAGGGTGCGAGCAGTACTTC
TRBJ1-2 TRBV7-8 TRBD1 . CASSYDRAGGYTF TGTGCCAGCAGCTATGACAGGGCAGGGGGCTACACCTTC
TRBJ2-2 TRBV2 . few CASSEVRGTGELFF TGTGCCAGCAGTGAGGTTCGGGGGACCGGGGAGCTGTTTTTT
TRBJ2-1 TRBV6-1 TRBD2 . CASSKREGSYNEQFF TGTGCCAGCAGTAAGCGGGAGGGAAGCTACAATGAGCAGTTCTTC
TRBJ2-3 TRBV5-4 . . CASSLYKITDTQYF TGTGCCAGCAGCTTGTACAAGATCACAGATACGCAGTATTTT
TRBJ2-1 TRBV9 TRBD2 . CASSVASGPGSSYNEQFF TGTGCCAGCAGCGTAGCTAGCGGCCCGGGCAGCTCCTACAATGAGCAGTTCTTC
TRBJ2-7 TRBV7-2 . . CASSRGGPGSYEQYF TGTGCCAGCAGCCGGGGTGGTCCCGGGTCCTACGAGCAGTACTTC
TRBJ2-5 TRBV28 TRBD2 . CASPIPGGVEETQYF TGTGCCAGTCCTATTCCGGGGGGGGTAGAAGAGACCCAGTACTTC